This T cell receptor (beta chain) was sequenced in a study of OX40 agonist ivuxolimab in advanced cancers. Profiled with immunoSEQ multiplex PCR; TCRdb holds only in-frame clones, not every one. The sample has roughly 42,000 clones; about 91% are singletons. V gave up 3 bases and J gave up 7 bases; unmatched junction bases: 6. The CDR3 sequence is 15 residues long. Germline V gene sequence: CDR1 LNHNV, CDR2 YYDKDF (reference sequence). The source of this sequence is an adult with an advanced solid tumor such as melanoma, head and neck, liver or kidney cancer. The chain links TRBV15 to TRBJ2-3; 11 bases fit TRBD2. The sequencing used CD4+ or CD8+ T cells sorted from blood, collected in a trial of the OX40 agonist ivuxolimab. The CDR3 reads CATSSAGTSGYTQYF. The CDR3 bases are TGTGCCACCAGCAGTGCCGGGACTAGCGGTTATACGCAGTATTTT.